This paragraph reports one TCR beta chain. Its antigen is unidentified. The data are from a study of CD8+CD57+ T cells in acquired aplastic anemia. The overall study: Sorted CD4+ and CD8+ cell DNA averaged roughly 3.2 ug. Healthy donors averaged about 10 million reads for CD4+ cells.

Germline V gene lookup returns CDR1 DFQATT and CDR2 SNEGSKA (reference sequence). The V end lost 5 bases, the J end lost 0 bases, and 17 bases lay between the germline ends. The CDR3 runs to 16 residues. Study conclusions and caveats: Between the patient and control groups, CD8+ Simpson's diversity did not differ significantly. Approximately 29 was the count of CD8+ CDR3 sequences that patients shared with controls.

CDR3 and TCR beta VDJ profiling relied on a genomic DNA template. TCRdb re-called the reads through MiXCR, storing one row per CDR3 protein. The sample has around 170,000 distinct CDR3 sequences, about 64% seen once. This receptor was taken from a human donor in good health. The rearrangement joins TRBV20-1 to TRBJ2-1; no clear D gene. Sequences were obtained from sorted CD4+, CD8+, or CD8+CD57+ T cells (not recorded which) from PBMCs. The CDR3 reads CSASDTPTPSYNEQFF. The CDR3 coding sequence is TGCAGTGCTTCCGACACCCCCACGCCCTCCTACAATGAGCAGTTCTTC.